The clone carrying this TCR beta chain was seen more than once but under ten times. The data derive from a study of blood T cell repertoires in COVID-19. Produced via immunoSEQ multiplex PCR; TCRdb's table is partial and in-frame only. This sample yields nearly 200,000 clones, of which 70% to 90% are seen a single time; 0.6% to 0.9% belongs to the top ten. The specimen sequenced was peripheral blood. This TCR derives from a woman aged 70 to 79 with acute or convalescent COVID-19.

CDR3: CASTTGPGNYGYTF. CDR3 in DNA: TGTGCCAGCACTACAGGCCCAGGAAACTATGGCTACACCTTC. The chain links TRBV6-5 to TRBJ1-2, with TRBD1 as a possible D gene (5 bases). The CDR3 is made up of 14 amino acids. The germline V and J ends were trimmed by 7 bases and 2 bases, with 14 bases remaining between them. Germline CDR1 MNHEY, CDR2 SVGAGI.